This record concerns one T cell receptor beta chain sequence. Germline CDR1 and CDR2: GTSNPN and SVGIG (reference sequence). V dropped 5 bases and J dropped 3 bases, with 9 bases sitting between them. This CDR3 spans 12 amino acids. The data were taken from a study of HIV-infected patients and healthy controls. Via MiXCR, TCRdb re-called the 5' RACE reads, giving one row per CDR3 protein. There are roughly 68,000 distinct CDR3 sequences in the sample; 15% to 20% occur only once, and approximately 1.5% lies in the top ten. The sequenced sample consisted of CD4+ T cells from blood. The V gene is TRBV30, the J gene TRBJ2-3; D tentatively fits TRBD1 or TRBD2 (5 bases each). The receptor comes from a human donor in good health. The CDR3 DNA sequence: TGTGCCTGGGGGGCGGGTACAGATACGCAGTATTTT. Amino acid sequence: CAWGAGTDTQYF.